What follows are 8 T cell receptor beta chains derived from one specimen sequenced in a study of siplizumab effects on memory and regulatory T cells. Profiling relied on immunoSEQ multiplex PCR, and the TCRdb table lists in-frame clones only, not all of them. The sample lists 55,000 to 70,000 clones; over 85% were seen once. Sequencing was done on a sample of CD8+ T cells sorted from blood. The receptors come from a human donor in good health.

J is TRBJ1-1 and V is TRBV14; D not resolved. Germline lookup yields CDR1 SGHDN and CDR2 FVKESK. This CDR3 spans 12 amino acids. Trimming removed 5 bases from V and 1 base from J, with 5 bases in between. The CDR3: CASSGSNTEAFF. The CDR3, as DNA: TGTGCCAGCAGCGGTTCGAACACTGAAGCTTTCTTT.

With respect to this clone: One end of the junction varies from germline; a read error may be responsible. V is TRBV7-3 and J is TRBJ2-1, with 8 bases matching TRBD2. The CDR3 totals 15 residues. The germline V gene encodes CDR1 SGHTA and CDR2 FQGTGA. In nucleotides, the CDR3 is TGTGCCAGCAGTTTAAACCCAGCGGGAGATACTGAGCAGTTCTTC. This codes for CASSLNPAGDTEQFF.

The gene calls are TRBV19 and TRBJ2-1; a weak D match, TRBD1 (6 bases). CDR3 length: 15 residues. CDR1 LNHDA and CDR2 SQIVND come from the germline V gene (reference sequence). V was clipped by 2 bases and J by 4 bases, with 12 bases between them. The DNA of the CDR3 is TGTGCCAGTAGTATAACTACAGGGATATACAATGAGCAGTTCTTC. Translation gives CASSITTGIYNEQFF.

The chain recombines TRBV19 with TRBJ2-1, with D possibly matching TRBD2 (5 bases). V gave up 6 bases and J gave up 7 bases, with 16 bases separating them. Looked up from germline, CDR1 is LNHDA and CDR2 is SQIVND (reference sequence). The CDR3 has 14 residues. The CDR3 reads CASSPRTLVNEQFF. The CDR3 bases are TGTGCCAGTAGCCCACGGACTCTTGTGAATGAGCAGTTCTTC.

V usage is TRBV7-3 and J usage is TRBJ2-3; 7 bases match TRBD2. The V gene end was trimmed by 1 base and the J gene end by 3 bases; junction bases not matched to a gene: 7. Germline CDR1 SGHTA, CDR2 FQGTGA. This CDR3 is 16 amino acids long. The CDR3 loop is CASSLNAGVRTDTQYF. Written as DNA, the CDR3 is TGTGCCAGCAGCTTAAATGCGGGAGTAAGGACAGATACGCAGTATTTT.

This chain links TRBV7-8 with TRBJ2-5; the match to TRBD2 covers 12 bases. The CDR3 has 15 amino acids. V shed 4 bases and J 2 bases; nucleotides not matched to a gene: 2. Germline assignment: CDR1 SGHVS and CDR2 FQNEAQ. CDR3: CASSWGLAGQETQYF. The CDR3 nucleotides read TGTGCCAGCAGCTGGGGACTAGCGGGTCAAGAGACCCAGTACTTC.

This chain joins TRBV4-1 and TRBJ2-7; 10 nucleotides match TRBD2. After removal of 2 bases from V and 2 bases from J, the junction contained 9 bases not matched to a gene. The CDR3 length is 17 residues. Germline assignment: CDR1 MGHRA and CDR2 YSYEKL. The CDR3 sequence: CASSQLRASGSPYEQYF. In nucleotides, the CDR3 is TGCGCCAGCAGCCAATTGAGGGCTAGCGGGAGCCCCTACGAGCAGTACTTC.

The J gene is TRBJ1-1, the V gene TRBV19; no firm D call. The CDR3 has 14 amino acids. V gave up 5 bases and J gave up 4 bases, with 14 bases separating them. Germline lookup yields CDR1 LNHDA and CDR2 SQIVND (reference sequence). CDR3 protein: CASSPGPLSTEAFF. DNA of the CDR3: TGTGCCAGTAGTCCCGGGCCTCTTTCCACTGAAGCTTTCTTT. Full variable domain (outside the CDR3, taken from reference TRBV19 and TRBJ1-1): DGGITQSPKYLFRKEGQNVTLSCEQNLNHDAMYWYRQDPGQGLRLIYYSQIVNDFQKGDIAEGYSVSREKKESFPLTVTSAQKNPTAFYLCASSPGPLSTEAFFGQGTRLTVV.